This T cell receptor beta chain was obtained from a study of control samples from healthy donors and cancer patients. Sequencing used immunoSEQ multiplex PCR; TCRdb keeps in-frame clones, though not all of them. The data show fewer than 300,000 clones, roughly 87% seen once. With 2 bases removed from V and 2 bases from J, the gap between germline ends came to 7 bases. CDR1 is SGHKS and CDR2 is YYEKEE in the germline V gene (reference sequence). The CDR3 has 13 amino acids. This clone showed up many times. This clonotype was obtained from an older woman with lung cancer. Sequenced material: PBMCs. This chain links TRBV5-5 with TRBJ1-1; weak D call: TRBD1 (5 bases). The CDR3 region is CASSFGANTEAFF. CDR3 DNA sequence: TGTGCCAGCAGCTTTGGGGCCAACACTGAAGCTTTCTTT.